This T cell receptor (beta chain) was observed in a study of blood T cell repertoires in COVID-19. Study-level information: Specimens from acute and convalescent COVID-19 originated in the United States, Italy and Spain.

The CDR3 totals 17 residues. V shed 0 bases, J shed 3 bases, and the junction held 6 bases outside the gene matches. Germline CDR1 reads MNHEY; CDR2 reads SVGEGT. Profiled with immunoSEQ multiplex PCR; TCRdb holds only in-frame clones, not every one. The table records about 89,000 clones, 65% to 80% of them present only once. The receptor comes from a human donor in a cohort sampled during active COVID-19. Sequencing used peripheral blood. The chain recombines TRBV6-2 or TRBV6-3 with TRBJ2-7; 12 nucleotides agree with TRBD2. DNA for the CDR3: TGTGCCAGCAGTTACTCGAGACTAGCGGGAGTGGGCTACGAGCAGTACTTC. Translation: CASSYSRLAGVGYEQYF.